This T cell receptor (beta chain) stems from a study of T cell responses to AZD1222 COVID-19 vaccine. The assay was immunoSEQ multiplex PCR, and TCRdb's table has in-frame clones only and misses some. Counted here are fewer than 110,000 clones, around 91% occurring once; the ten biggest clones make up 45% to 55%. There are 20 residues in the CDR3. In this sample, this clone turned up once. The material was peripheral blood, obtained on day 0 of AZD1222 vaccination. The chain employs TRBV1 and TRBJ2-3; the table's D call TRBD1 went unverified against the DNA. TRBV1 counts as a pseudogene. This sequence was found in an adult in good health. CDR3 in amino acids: CTSSQEPDRQTGIFTDTQYF. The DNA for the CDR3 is TGCACCAGCAGCCAAGAACCGGACAGGCAGACTGGTATCTTCACAGATACGCAGTATTTT.